The next 18 T cell receptor beta chains were all read from a single sample in a study of metastatic and nonmetastatic thyroid tumors. TCRdb reassembled clones from the PCR reads with MiXCR. The top ten clones hold approximately 7% of a sample with roughly 16,000 clones, about 31% of them seen once. Every patient underwent thyroid surgery untreated. The sequenced material came from tumor tissue. Source of these receptors: a female donor with papillary thyroid cancer or a benign thyroid nodule (not recorded which). Some clones in this sample may be carry-over from other donors' samples.

This clone came up a few times. This chain uses TRBV27 with TRBJ2-1, with a tentative D call TRBD1 (6 bases). Germline V CDR1 and CDR2: MNHEY, SMNVEV (reference sequence). Trimming shortened V by 2 bases and J by 0 bases, and 8 bases separated the two germline ends. This CDR3 region has 15 residues. The CDR3, as DNA: TGTGCCAGCAGTTTAAGGGGGAGCTCCTACAATGAGCAGTTCTTC. This translates into CASSLRGSSYNEQFF.

This chain links TRBV18 with TRBJ2-7; tentative D call: TRBD2 (5 bases). The CDR3 length is 15 residues. Trimming took 3 bases from V and 2 from J, leaving 14 bases between them. CDR1 is KGHSH and CDR2 is LQKENI in the germline V gene. The CDR3 nucleotides read TGTGCCAGCTCACCGGAGGCAGTCAGCCCCTACGAGCAGTACTTC. Translated, it gives CASSPEAVSPYEQYF.

This chain uses TRBV6-2 or TRBV6-3 with TRBJ2-1; 11 nucleotides match TRBD2. The V and J ends lost 6 bases and 10 bases, in that order; junction bases with no gene match: 11. Germline CDR1 MNHEY, CDR2 SVGEGT. CDR3 length: 15 residues. CDR3 coding DNA: TGTGCCAGCAGCCGGACTAGCGGGTTTACTATGGAGCAGTTCTTC. It yields the protein CASSRTSGFTMEQFF.

The chain couples TRBV4-1 to TRBJ2-3; D not resolved. Trimming took 0 bases from V and 4 from J, leaving 17 bases between them. The CDR3 consists of 17 residues. The V gene's germline CDR1 is MGHRA and CDR2 YSYEKL. CDR3 amino acids: CASSQDRKGWAADTQYF. The CDR3 DNA reads TGCGCCAGCAGCCAAGATCGCAAAGGATGGGCCGCAGATACGCAGTATTTT.

This clone occurred many times. V usage is TRBV2 and J usage is TRBJ2-1, with D tentatively TRBD1 or TRBD2 (5 bases each). Trimming stripped 2 bases from V and 1 base from J, with 15 bases between. The germline V gene has CDR1 SNHLY and CDR2 FYNNEI. This CDR3 spans 17 amino acids. The CDR3 reads CASSELPGRPSYNEQFF. The CDR3 DNA sequence: TGTGCCAGCAGTGAATTGCCGGGGCGCCCGTCCTACAATGAGCAGTTCTTC.

The V gene is TRBV6-1, the J gene TRBJ2-7; 8 nucleotides match TRBD1. Trimming took 6 bases from V and 1 from J; bases not matched to a gene: 8. Germline CDR1 reads MNHNS; CDR2 reads SASEGT. The CDR3 has 15 residues. CDR3 coding DNA: TGTGCCAGCAGCCGCGACAGGGGAATATCCTACGAGCAGTACTTC. Its protein product is CASSRDRGISYEQYF.

V gene TRBV5-4 combines with J gene TRBJ2-7; no reliable D call. Germline loops: CDR1 SGHNT, CDR2 YYREEE (reference sequence). The germline V and J ends were trimmed by 0 bases and 5 bases, with 18 bases remaining between them. This CDR3 is built from 16 residues. CDR3 residues: CASSLGVSSNRNEQYF. The CDR3 DNA follows: TGTGCCAGCAGCTTGGGGGTGAGTAGCAACCGGAACGAGCAGTACTTC.

By frequency in the sample, this clone is large. The chain links TRBV19 to TRBJ1-5, with D uncertain. The CDR3 is 14 amino acids. Looked up from germline, CDR1 is LNHDA and CDR2 is SQIVND (reference sequence). Trimming removed 5 bases at V and 4 bases at J, with 12 bases between. CDR3 coding DNA: TGTGCCAGTAGTCCCTGGGGTGAAAATCAGCCCCAGCATTTT. Translated, it gives CASSPWGENQPQHF.

This chain connects TRBV7-3 to TRBJ2-2; D call uncertain. The CDR3 is 13 amino acids. Germline V lookup: CDR1 SGHTA, CDR2 FQGTGA. Trimming took 1 base from V and 4 from J, leaving 4 bases between them. This CDR3 is CASSLRGTGELFF. In nucleotides, the CDR3 is TGTGCCAGCAGCTTAAGGGGCACCGGGGAGCTGTTTTTT.

This clone was observed a handful of times. The chain employs TRBV9 and TRBJ2-2; D ambiguous. CDR1 SGDLS and CDR2 YYNGEE come from the germline V gene. The CDR3 has 13 amino acids. The V end lost 0 bases, the J end lost 5 bases, and 5 bases lay between the germline ends. The CDR3 loop is CASSVATTGELFF. CDR3 nucleotides: TGTGCCAGCAGCGTAGCCACAACCGGGGAGCTGTTTTTT. Variable domain in full (rest from reference TRBV9 and TRBJ2-2): DSGVTQTPKHLITATGQRVTLRCSPRSGDLSVYWYQQSLDQGLQFLIQYYNGEERAKGNILERFSAQQFPDLHSELNLSSLELGDSALYFCASSVATTGELFFGEGSRLTVL.

This clone was seen repeatedly, ten times or more. The chain carries TRBV6-2 or TRBV6-3 and TRBJ2-3; tentatively, D is TRBD2 (5 bases). V was cut by 0 bases and J by 0 bases, with 31 bases left in between. CDR3 length: 23 residues. CDR1 is MNHEY, CDR2 SVGEGT, per germline. The CDR3 DNA reads TGTGCCAGCAGTTACTCTTCCCCGGACTCTCTGAAAATATCCCGAACTAGCACAGATACGCAGTATTTT. Its translation: CASSYSSPDSLKISRTSTDTQYF.

This clone is deemed medium-sized. The gene calls are TRBV6-4 and TRBJ2-3; 8 nucleotides match TRBD2. The CDR3 sequence is 16 residues long. V trimming: 2 bases; J trimming: 3 bases; junction bases outside the gene matches: 7. Per germline, CDR1 MRHNA and CDR2 SNTAGT. In DNA, the CDR3 is TGTGCCAGCAGTGACACCGGGACTAGTGGTACAGATACGCAGTATTTT. Amino acids: CASSDTGTSGTDTQYF.

By frequency in the sample, this clone is medium-sized (0.01 to 0.1%). The J gene is TRBJ1-2, the V gene TRBV19; 8 nucleotides match TRBD1. This CDR3 is 14 amino acids long. With V trimmed by 5 bases and J by 5 bases, 7 bases remained unmatched. From germline, CDR1 is LNHDA and CDR2 SQIVND (reference sequence). The CDR3 DNA is TGTGCCAGTAGTCCAGCTACAGGGGGGTATGGCTACACCTTC. Translating gives CASSPATGGYGYTF.

V gene TRBV20-1 combines with J gene TRBJ2-7; a possible D gene is TRBD2 (5 bases). The germline V gene has CDR1 DFQATT and CDR2 SNEGSKA (reference sequence). V was cut by 3 bases and J by 2 bases, with 17 bases left in between. The CDR3 has 15 residues. This CDR3 reads CSASSVQADPYEQYF. The CDR3 DNA follows: TGCAGTGCTAGTTCGGTTCAAGCGGACCCCTACGAGCAGTACTTC.

This clone is medium-sized by share. V and J are TRBV11-3 and TRBJ2-7, with TRBD1 matching over 10 bases. CDR1 is SGHNT and CDR2 is YENEEA in the germline V gene. The CDR3 length is 18 residues. Germline trimming cut 1 base from V and 2 bases from J; bases unmatched to any gene: 11. CDR3 amino acids: CASSLGPLGTGATYEQYF. The CDR3 DNA follows: TGTGCCAGCAGCTTAGGTCCCCTGGGGACAGGGGCCACCTACGAGCAGTACTTC.

The chain combines TRBV30 with TRBJ2-7, with D maybe TRBD2 (5 bases). Trimming took 2 bases from V and 4 from J, leaving 6 bases between them. Germline V gene lookup returns CDR1 GTSNPN and CDR2 SVGIG (reference sequence). The CDR3 length is 11 residues. This CDR3 is CAWSRGYEQYF. In DNA form, the CDR3 reads TGTGCCTGGAGTCGGGGATACGAGCAGTACTTC.

This clone was seen at least ten times. The genes are TRBV6-1 and TRBJ2-2, with D perhaps TRBD2 (7 bases). The germline V gene encodes CDR1 MNHNS and CDR2 SASEGT. V dropped 3 bases and J dropped 4 bases, with 15 bases sitting between them. This CDR3 has 16 residues. The CDR3 region is CASSDRGGGRTGELFF. CDR3 DNA: TGTGCCAGCAGTGATAGGGGGGGGGGGCGCACCGGGGAGCTGTTTTTT.

V and J are TRBV19 and TRBJ2-5; D not certain. With 7 bases removed from V and 1 base from J, the gap between germline ends came to 10 bases. The CDR3 sequence is 13 residues long. Germline loops: CDR1 LNHDA, CDR2 SQIVND (reference sequence). For the CDR3, the DNA is TGTGCCAGTACTGGAACAGCCCAAGAGACCCAGTACTTC. Translating it yields CASTGTAQETQYF. The full variable domain, rest sourced from reference TRBV19 and TRBJ2-5, is DGGITQSPKYLFRKEGQNVTLSCEQNLNHDAMYWYRQDPGQGLRLIYYSQIVNDFQKGDIAEGYSVSREKKESFPLTVTSAQKNPTAFYLCASTGTAQETQYFGPGTRLLVL.